Each of the 21 T cell receptor beta chains below was sequenced from the same sample in a study of cytomegalovirus exposure and HLA in healthy donors. The PCR had 60 Vbeta and 13 Jbeta primers. Libraries were prepared by immunoSEQ multiplex PCR; TCRdb keeps only in-frame clonotypes and omits some of them. The data show around 110,000 clones, 60% to 80% seen once. Input material: PBMCs. These receptor sequences come from a female donor in good health and CMV-seronegative.

The chain carries TRBV30 and TRBJ2-3, with a weak D call TRBD1 (6 bases). CDR1 is GTSNPN and CDR2 is SVGIG in the germline V gene (reference sequence). The V gene lost 5 bases and the J gene lost 0 bases, with 21 bases spanning the gap. The CDR3 covers 17 residues. CDR3 sequence reads: CAWSRGQGISSTDTQYF. The CDR3 bases are TGTGCCTGGTCGAGAGGGCAGGGGATCAGTAGCACAGATACGCAGTATTTT. Combining the CDR3 with reference TRBV30 and TRBJ2-3 gives the whole variable domain SQTIHQWPATLVQPVGSPLSLECTVEGTSNPNLYWYRQAAGRGLQLLFYSVGIGQISSEVPQNLSASRPQDRQFILSSKKLLLSDSGFYLCAWSRGQGISSTDTQYFGPGTRLTVL.

This clone showed up just once. The CDR3 end shows no conserved phenylalanine or tryptophan, and so a read error is likely. V gene TRBV7-6 combines with J gene TRBJ1-5, with D tentatively TRBD1 (5 bases). CDR1 SGHVS and CDR2 FNYEAQ come from the germline V gene. The V and J ends lost 2 bases and 5 bases respectively, with 7 bases between them. This CDR3 is 13 amino acids long. CDR3 region: CASSLTGDQPQHL. The CDR3 coding sequence is TGTGCCAGCAGCTTAACAGGCGATCAGCCCCAGCATCTT.

This clone was counted a few times. The rearrangement uses TRBV6-1 and TRBJ1-5; D is possibly TRBD1 (5 bases). Between the trimmed V and J ends, which lost 10 bases and 6 bases, there was a span of 22 bases. Germline V gene data show CDR1 as MNHNS and CDR2 as SASEGT. The CDR3 loop spans 15 amino acids. In DNA, the CDR3 is TGTGCCACCCACGATCAAAAACAGGTTACTCAGCCCCAGCATTTT. Amino acid sequence: CATHDQKQVTQPQHF.

This clone appeared once. The chain recombines TRBV4-1 with TRBJ2-1; 10 positions match TRBD2. V shed 10 bases, J shed 7 bases, and the junction held 16 bases outside the gene matches. CDR1 is MGHRA and CDR2 is YSYEKL in the germline V gene. The CDR3 sequence is 16 residues long. The CDR3, as DNA: TGCGCCACCCACCATGAAGCGGGAGGGCCGGGGAATGAGCAGTTCTTC. Its protein product is CATHHEAGGPGNEQFF.

The J gene is TRBJ2-1, the V gene TRBV9; TRBD2 agrees at 9 bases. CDR3 length: 15 residues. The germline CDR1 and CDR2 sequences are SGDLS and YYNGEE. Losses at the gene ends were 0 bases for V and 6 bases for J; bases not matched to a gene: 4. CDR3 loop: CASSVGSGGPNEQFF. The CDR3 region has the DNA TGTGCCAGCAGCGTAGGCAGCGGGGGGCCCAATGAGCAGTTCTTC.

A single count supports this clone. The chain has TRBV5-4 and TRBJ1-4; TRBD1 matches at 9 bases. V lost 3 bases and J lost 4; bases outside the gene matches: 4. CDR1 SGHNT and CDR2 YYREEE come from the germline V gene (reference sequence). The CDR3 sequence is 15 residues long. CDR3 amino acids: CASSSGQGSNEKLFF. The CDR3 nucleotides are TGTGCCAGCAGCTCCGGACAGGGGAGTAATGAAAAACTGTTTTTT.

The V and J genes are TRBV7-6 and TRBJ2-5; D unclear. With 1 base removed from V and 1 base from J, the gap between germline ends came to 13 bases. From germline, CDR1 is SGHVS and CDR2 FNYEAQ. There are 16 residues in the CDR3. As DNA, the CDR3 is TGTGCCAGCAGCTTAGGTGTATCGGTCGCCCAAGAGACCCAGTACTTC. Amino acids: CASSLGVSVAQETQYF.

V usage is TRBV27 and J usage is TRBJ1-1; D unclear. Per the germline V gene, CDR1 is MNHEY and CDR2 is SMNVEV (reference sequence). V was shortened by 2 bases and J by 5 bases, with 6 bases between the two germline ends. CDR3 length: 12 residues. The CDR3 here is CASSLQSTEAFF. Written as DNA, the CDR3 is TGTGCCAGCAGTTTACAGTCTACTGAAGCTTTCTTT.

This clone appeared a single time. Here the CDR3 DNA reads TGCAGCGTGGGACAGGGTAAGGGGTACACCTTC. Its translation: CSVGQGKGYTF. This sequence joins TRBV29-1 and TRBJ1-2; 9 positions agree with TRBD1. Trimming removed 6 bases from V and 11 bases from J; junction bases left unmatched: 7. Germline V lookup: CDR1 SQVTM, CDR2 ANQGSEA. This CDR3 region has 11 residues.

This clone was observed a few times. The rearrangement uses TRBV4-1 and TRBJ1-2; 11 positions agree with TRBD1. CDR1 is MGHRA and CDR2 is YSYEKL in the germline V gene. This CDR3 spans 18 amino acids. Trimming at V came to 0 bases and at J to 5 bases, leaving 11 bases not matched to a gene. CDR3 nucleotides: TGCGCCAGCAGCCAAGATTCGGGGACAGGGGGGGGAATATATGGCTACACCTTC. The encoded protein is CASSQDSGTGGGIYGYTF.

The V and J genes are TRBV7-9 and TRBJ2-7; D gene uncertain. Trimming stripped 5 bases from V and 5 bases from J, with 19 bases between. CDR1 and CDR2 (germline): SEHNR, FQNEAQ (reference sequence). The CDR3 length is 15 residues. The CDR3 spells CASSVMSGGRNEQYF. Written as DNA, the CDR3 is TGTGCCAGCAGCGTTATGTCGGGTGGCCGGAACGAGCAGTACTTC.

About this clone: At the DNA level, this CDR3 is encoded by other sequences in the same sample as well. The chain combines TRBV7-9 with TRBJ2-7; D uncertain. The germline CDR1 and CDR2 sequences are SEHNR and FQNEAQ (reference sequence). The CDR3 is 12 residues long. V was clipped by 5 bases and J by 0 bases, with 5 bases between them. In DNA, the CDR3 is TGTGCCAGCAGCGCCAGCTCCTACGAGCAGTACTTC. Protein: CASSASSYEQYF.

J is TRBJ2-7 and V is TRBV7-9; D perhaps matches TRBD2 (6 bases). The CDR3 length is 15 residues. Trimming removed 1 base from V and 1 base from J, with 11 bases in between. The germline gives CDR1 SEHNR, CDR2 FQNEAQ (reference sequence). In nucleotides, the CDR3 is TGTGCCAGCAGCTTAGACGGGGGTTTTTCCTACGAGCAGTACTTC. Translation gives CASSLDGGFSYEQYF.

The chain couples TRBV5-1 to TRBJ2-5, with 14 nucleotides matching TRBD2. Trimming removed 5 bases from V and 5 bases from J; junction bases left unmatched: 11. CDR3 length: 17 residues. CDR1 and CDR2 from the germline V gene are SGHRS and YFSETQ. The CDR3 coding sequence is TGCGCCAGCAGTTCCGGGACTAGCGGGAGTATCTCCGAGACCCAGTACTTC. Translated, it gives CASSSGTSGSISETQYF.

This clone showed up just a few times. The chain carries TRBV18 and TRBJ2-5; TRBD2 aligns across 10 bases. The CDR3 consists of 15 residues. V was pared by 3 bases and J by 2 bases, with 3 bases of the junction left unmatched. CDR1 and CDR2 (germline): KGHSH, LQKENI. The CDR3 is CASSPGLANQETQYF. The CDR3 DNA reads TGTGCCAGCTCACCGGGACTAGCGAATCAAGAGACCCAGTACTTC.

This chain connects TRBV28 to TRBJ1-4, with D possibly being TRBD1 (6 bases). Germline V CDR1 and CDR2: MDHEN, SYDVKM. This CDR3 has 18 amino acids. V shed 4 bases and J shed 1 base, with 19 bases lying between them. The CDR3 loop reads CASSSRGTFSGTNEKLFF. The CDR3 region has the DNA TGTGCCAGCAGTTCTCGAGGGACATTCTCCGGAACTAATGAAAAACTGTTTTTT. Filled out from reference TRBV28 and TRBJ1-4, the complete variable domain reads DVKVTQSSRYLVKRTGEKVFLECVQDMDHENMFWYRQDPGLGLRLIYFSYDVKMKEKGDIPEGYSVSREKKERFSLILESASTNQTSMYLCASSSRGTFSGTNEKLFFGSGTQLSVL.

This clone was observed a single time. This chain links TRBV10-3 with TRBJ2-7; the match to TRBD2 covers 9 bases. The junction had 6 bases not matched to a gene; V was cut back by 3 bases and J by 3 bases. The length of the CDR3 is 15 residues. CDR1 is ENHRY and CDR2 is SYGVKD in the germline V gene. CDR3 DNA: TGTGCCATCAGTGAAGGAGTTAGCGGGAGCTACGAGCAGTACTTC. Amino acid sequence: CAISEGVSGSYEQYF.

This rearrangement joins TRBV11-3 to TRBJ2-1; 8 bases are a match to TRBD2. Germline values: CDR1 SGHNT, CDR2 YENEEA. J lost 8 bases, V lost 0 bases, and 6 bases had no gene match. This CDR3 spans 15 amino acids. CDR3 sequence: CASSLDFSGNDEQFF. The CDR3 DNA is TGTGCCAGCAGCTTAGATTTTAGCGGGAACGATGAGCAGTTCTTC.

The chain joins TRBV25-1 to TRBJ2-4; TRBD2 matches 8 bases. Trimming at V came to 2 bases and at J to 3 bases, leaving 3 bases not matched to a gene. Germline CDR1 reads MGHDK; CDR2 reads SYGVNS. CDR3 length equals 15 residues. The CDR3 loop reads CASSEPGGGKNIQYF. Written as DNA, the CDR3 is TGTGCCAGCAGTGAACCCGGGGGGGGCAAAAACATTCAGTACTTC.

This clone was seen more than once but under ten times. The chain couples TRBV6-6 to TRBJ1-2; 8 nucleotides agree with TRBD1. The CDR3 is 13 amino acids. Trimming removed 5 bases from V and 5 bases from J; junction bases left unmatched: 4. CDR1 and CDR2 (germline): MNHNY, SVGAGI (reference sequence). CDR3 sequence reads: CASSPTGEYGYTF. The DNA of the CDR3 is TGTGCCAGCAGTCCGACAGGGGAGTATGGCTACACCTTC.

Points on this clone: The junction departs from the called germline gene at one end, perhaps through a read error. V gene TRBV7-7 combines with J gene TRBJ2-1; TRBD2 agrees at 8 bases. This CDR3 is 16 amino acids long. Germline V gene sequence: CDR1 SSHAT, CDR2 FNYEAQ (reference sequence). CDR3 nucleotides: TGTGCTAGCAGCCCACTAGCGGTATGGGGGGACAATGAGCAGTTCTTC. Translating gives CASSPLAVWGDNEQFF.